This T cell receptor (beta chain) emerged from a study of radiotherapy plus CTLA-4 blockade in lung cancer. CDR3 length equals 14 residues. V was trimmed by 1 base and J by 7 bases, leaving 8 bases between them. Germline V CDR1 and CDR2: SGHAT, FQNNGV. The assay was immunoSEQ multiplex PCR, and TCRdb's table has in-frame clones only and misses some. The table includes under 65,000 clones, roughly 77% detected once. The material sequenced was peripheral blood, taken from a patient treated with radiotherapy plus ipilimumab. The receptor was derived from a human donor with non-small cell lung cancer who had a complete response to radiotherapy plus ipilimumab. The chain employs TRBV11-2 and TRBJ1-6; D remains unclear. CDR3: CASSLGAENSPLHF. In DNA form, the CDR3 reads TGTGCCAGCAGCTTAGGCGCGGAGAATTCACCCCTCCACTTT.